A single sample gave rise to the 3 T cell receptor beta chains below, sequenced in a study of T cell clonality in common variable immunodeficiency. Data came from immunoSEQ multiplex PCR; TCRdb stores just in-frame clones and leaves some out. The sample has fewer than 60,000 clones, none seen only once. What was sequenced was peripheral blood mononuclear cells. The receptor source for this set is a person aged 18 to 75 in good health.

Of note for this clone: With the read ending 3 residues before the CDR3 end, the germline J gene is used to fill in that end. Other DNA variants within this sample encode the same CDR3. The rearrangement links TRBV19 to TRBJ1-5; D gene uncertain. Per germline, CDR1 LNHDA and CDR2 SQIVND (reference sequence). V was cut by 2 bases and J by 4 bases, with 3 bases left in between. There are 12 residues in the CDR3. The CDR3 sequence is CASSIINQPQHF. CDR3 DNA, as far as it was read: TGTGCCAGTAGTATAATAAATCAGCCC. The full variable domain, completed using reference TRBV19 and TRBJ1-5, is DGGITQSPKYLFRKEGQNVTLSCEQNLNHDAMYWYRQDPGQGLRLIYYSQIVNDFQKGDIAEGYSVSREKKESFPLTVTSAQKNPTAFYLCASSIINQPQHFGDGTRLSIL.

This clone occurred many times. With the read ending 3 residues before the CDR3 end, the germline J gene is used to fill in that end. V usage is TRBV18 and J usage is TRBJ2-7; tentative D call: TRBD1 (5 bases). The CDR3 totals 15 residues. Looked up from germline, CDR1 is KGHSH and CDR2 is LQKENI. Trimming took 1 base from V and 5 from J, leaving 15 bases between them. This CDR3 is CASSPLSLQGDEQYF. Incomplete CDR3 DNA: TGTGCCAGCTCACCACTATCTCTTCAGGGCGACGAG.

This clone appeared many times. The read ends 3 residues early relative to the CDR3; the germline J gene fills the gap. This rearrangement joins TRBV7-9 to TRBJ1-2; no definite D call. There are 13 residues in the CDR3. Germline CDR1 SEHNR, CDR2 FQNEAQ (reference sequence). Deletions cut 1 base from V and 6 bases from J, with 9 bases between. The CDR3 sequence: CASSLVGYNGYTF. The DNA read from the CDR3 is TGTGCCAGCAGCTTAGTAGGGTACAATGGC.